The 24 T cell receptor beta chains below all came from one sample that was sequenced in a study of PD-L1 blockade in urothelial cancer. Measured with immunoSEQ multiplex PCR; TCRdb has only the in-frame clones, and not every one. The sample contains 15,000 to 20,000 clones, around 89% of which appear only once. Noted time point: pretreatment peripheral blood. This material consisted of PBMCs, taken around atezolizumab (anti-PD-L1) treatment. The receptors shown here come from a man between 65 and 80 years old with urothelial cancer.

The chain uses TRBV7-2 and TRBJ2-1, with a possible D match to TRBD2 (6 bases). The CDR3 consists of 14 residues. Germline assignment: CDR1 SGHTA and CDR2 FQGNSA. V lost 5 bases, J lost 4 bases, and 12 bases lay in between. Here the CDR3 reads CASSRAGPYNEQFF. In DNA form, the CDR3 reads TGTGCCAGCAGCCGGGCGGGACCGTACAATGAGCAGTTCTTC.

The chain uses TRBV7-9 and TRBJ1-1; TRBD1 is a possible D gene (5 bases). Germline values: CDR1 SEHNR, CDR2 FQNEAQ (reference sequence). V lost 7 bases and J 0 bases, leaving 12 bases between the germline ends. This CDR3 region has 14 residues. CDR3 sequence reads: CASKLQEMNTEAFF. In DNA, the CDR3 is TGTGCCAGCAAACTACAGGAGATGAACACTGAAGCTTTCTTT.

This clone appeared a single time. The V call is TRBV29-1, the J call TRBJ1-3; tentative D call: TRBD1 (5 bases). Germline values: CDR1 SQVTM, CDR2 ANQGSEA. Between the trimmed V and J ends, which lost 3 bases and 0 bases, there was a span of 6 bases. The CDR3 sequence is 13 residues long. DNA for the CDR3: TGCAGCGTTGACACAGGCTCTGGAAACACCATATATTTT. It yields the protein CSVDTGSGNTIYF.

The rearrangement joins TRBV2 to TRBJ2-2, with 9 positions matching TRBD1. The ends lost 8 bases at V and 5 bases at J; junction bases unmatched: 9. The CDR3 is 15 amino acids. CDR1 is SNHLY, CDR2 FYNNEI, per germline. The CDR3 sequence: CASQRDREGTGELFF. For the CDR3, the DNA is TGTGCCAGCCAGAGGGACAGGGAGGGGACCGGGGAGCTGTTTTTT. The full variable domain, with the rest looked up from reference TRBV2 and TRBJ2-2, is EPEVTQTPSHQVTQMGQEVILRCVPISNHLYFYWYRQILGQKVEFLVSFYNNEISEKSEIFDDQFSVERPDGSNFTLKIRSTKLEDSAMYFCASQRDREGTGELFFGEGSRLTVL.

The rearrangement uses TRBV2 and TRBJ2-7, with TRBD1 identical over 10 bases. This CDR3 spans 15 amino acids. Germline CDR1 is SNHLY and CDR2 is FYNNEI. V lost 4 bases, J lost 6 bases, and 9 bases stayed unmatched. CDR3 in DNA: TGTGCCAGCAGTGTCCGATCGGGACAGGGGTCCGAGCAGTACTTC. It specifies CASSVRSGQGSEQYF.

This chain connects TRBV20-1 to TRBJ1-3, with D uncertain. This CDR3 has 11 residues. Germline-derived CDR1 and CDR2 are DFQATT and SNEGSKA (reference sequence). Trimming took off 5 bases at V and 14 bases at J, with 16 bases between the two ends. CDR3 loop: CSALRWGEVYF. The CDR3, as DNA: TGCAGTGCTCTTCGGTGGGGAGAGGTATATTTT.

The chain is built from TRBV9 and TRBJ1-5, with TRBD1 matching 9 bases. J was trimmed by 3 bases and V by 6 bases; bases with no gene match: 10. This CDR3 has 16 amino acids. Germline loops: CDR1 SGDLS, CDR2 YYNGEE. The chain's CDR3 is CASTVDRDRANQPQHF. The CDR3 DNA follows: TGTGCCAGCACCGTCGACCGGGACAGGGCCAATCAGCCCCAGCATTTT.

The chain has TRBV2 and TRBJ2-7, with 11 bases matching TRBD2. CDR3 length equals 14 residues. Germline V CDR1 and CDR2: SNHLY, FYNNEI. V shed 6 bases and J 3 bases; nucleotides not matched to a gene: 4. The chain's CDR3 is CASRRTSGFYEQYF. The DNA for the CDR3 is TGTGCCAGCAGGAGGACTAGCGGGTTCTACGAGCAGTACTTC.

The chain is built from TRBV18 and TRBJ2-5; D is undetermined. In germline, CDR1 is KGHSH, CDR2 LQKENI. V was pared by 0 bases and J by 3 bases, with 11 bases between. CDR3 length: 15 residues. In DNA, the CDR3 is TGTGCCAGCTCACCACCATCAGTAAATAAAGAGACCCAGTACTTC. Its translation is CASSPPSVNKETQYF.

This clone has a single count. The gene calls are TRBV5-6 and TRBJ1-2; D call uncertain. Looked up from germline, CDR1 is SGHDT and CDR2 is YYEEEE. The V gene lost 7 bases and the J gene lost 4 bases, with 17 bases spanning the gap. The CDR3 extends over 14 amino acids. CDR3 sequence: CASFSPGMAYGYTF. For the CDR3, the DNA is TGTGCCAGCTTTTCCCCCGGGATGGCCTATGGCTACACCTTC.

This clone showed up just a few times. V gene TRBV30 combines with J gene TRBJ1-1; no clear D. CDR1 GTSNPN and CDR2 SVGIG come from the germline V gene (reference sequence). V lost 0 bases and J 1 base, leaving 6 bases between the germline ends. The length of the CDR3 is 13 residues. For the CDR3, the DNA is TGTGCCTGGAGTGTAGCCGGGAACACTGAAGCTTTCTTT. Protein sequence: CAWSVAGNTEAFF.

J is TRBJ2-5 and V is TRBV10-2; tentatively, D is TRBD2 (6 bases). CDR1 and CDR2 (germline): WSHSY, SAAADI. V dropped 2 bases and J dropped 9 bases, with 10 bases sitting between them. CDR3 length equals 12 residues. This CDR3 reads CASSEATGAQYF. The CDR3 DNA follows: TGCGCCAGCAGTGAGGCGACGGGGGCCCAGTACTTC.

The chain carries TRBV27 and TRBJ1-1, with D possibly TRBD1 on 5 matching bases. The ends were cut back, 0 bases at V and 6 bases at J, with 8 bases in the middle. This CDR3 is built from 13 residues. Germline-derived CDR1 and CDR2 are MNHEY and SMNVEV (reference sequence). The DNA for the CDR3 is TGTGCCAGCAGTTTATCACAGGTCCCTGAAGCTTTCTTT. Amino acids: CASSLSQVPEAFF.

This chain's CDR3 is CATSRAGNSNQPQHF. The CDR3 DNA reads as TGTGCCACCAGCAGGGCAGGGAATAGCAATCAGCCCCAGCATTTT. The gene calls are TRBV15 and TRBJ1-5, with D perhaps matching TRBD1 (5 bases). Germline CDR1 LNHNV, CDR2 YYDKDF (reference sequence). The CDR3 is 15 amino acids. The V gene lost 3 bases and the J gene lost 0 bases, with 9 bases spanning the gap.

The CDR3 loop reads CASSPNVGSIRYEQYF. CDR3 nucleotides: TGCGCCAGCAGCCCCAATGTGGGGAGCATTCGTTACGAGCAGTACTTC. This rearrangement joins TRBV5-1 to TRBJ2-7; D may be TRBD2 (5 bases). V dropped 4 bases and J dropped 4 bases, with 21 bases sitting between them. The CDR3 runs 16 residues. Per germline, CDR1 SGHRS and CDR2 YFSETQ.

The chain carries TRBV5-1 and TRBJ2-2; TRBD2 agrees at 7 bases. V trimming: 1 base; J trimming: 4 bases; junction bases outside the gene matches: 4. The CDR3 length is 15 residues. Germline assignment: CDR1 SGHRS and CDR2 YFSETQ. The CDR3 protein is CASSLRGESTGELFF. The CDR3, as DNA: TGCGCCAGCAGCTTGCGGGGGGAGAGCACCGGGGAGCTGTTTTTT.

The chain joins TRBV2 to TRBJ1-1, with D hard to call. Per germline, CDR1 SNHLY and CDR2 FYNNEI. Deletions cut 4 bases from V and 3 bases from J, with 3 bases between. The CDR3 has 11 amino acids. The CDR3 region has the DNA TGTGCCAGCAGTGCGTACACTGAAGCTTTCTTT. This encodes CASSAYTEAFF. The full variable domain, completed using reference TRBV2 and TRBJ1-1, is EPEVTQTPSHQVTQMGQEVILRCVPISNHLYFYWYRQILGQKVEFLVSFYNNEISEKSEIFDDQFSVERPDGSNFTLKIRSTKLEDSAMYFCASSAYTEAFFGQGTRLTVV.

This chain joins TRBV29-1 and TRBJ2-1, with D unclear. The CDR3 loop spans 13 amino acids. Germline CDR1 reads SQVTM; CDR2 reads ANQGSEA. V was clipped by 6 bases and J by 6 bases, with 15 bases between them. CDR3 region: CSVSPPPGNEQFF. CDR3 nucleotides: TGCAGCGTGAGCCCCCCCCCGGGCAATGAGCAGTTCTTC.

In DNA form, the CDR3 reads TGCGCCAGCAGCCAAGATCCGGGACAGGGGGGTTACTACGAGCAGTACTTC. Protein product: CASSQDPGQGGYYEQYF. The chain employs TRBV4-1 and TRBJ2-7; TRBD1 agrees at 11 bases. CDR3 size: 17 residues. CDR1 MGHRA and CDR2 YSYEKL come from the germline V gene. The trim removed 0 bases at V and 3 bases at J, leaving 7 bases unmatched.

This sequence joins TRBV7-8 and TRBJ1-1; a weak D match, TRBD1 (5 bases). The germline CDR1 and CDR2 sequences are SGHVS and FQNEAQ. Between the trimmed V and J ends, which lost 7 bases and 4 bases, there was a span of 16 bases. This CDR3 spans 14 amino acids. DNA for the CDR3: TGTGCCAGCAACTTGTTGGGGGGGGGCACTGAAGCTTTCTTT. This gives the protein CASNLLGGGTEAFF.

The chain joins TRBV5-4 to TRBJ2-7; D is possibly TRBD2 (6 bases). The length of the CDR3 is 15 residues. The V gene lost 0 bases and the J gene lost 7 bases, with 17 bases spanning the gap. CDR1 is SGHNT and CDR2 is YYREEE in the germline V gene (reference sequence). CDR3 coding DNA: TGTGCCAGCAGCTTGGCTGGACGGGAGTTTGGGGAGCAGTACTTC. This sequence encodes CASSLAGREFGEQYF.

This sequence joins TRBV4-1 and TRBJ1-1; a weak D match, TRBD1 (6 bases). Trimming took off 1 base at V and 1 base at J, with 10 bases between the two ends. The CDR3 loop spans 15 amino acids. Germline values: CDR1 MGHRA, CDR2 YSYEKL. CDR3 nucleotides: TGCGCCAGCAGCCAAGCAGGGGCCGGGAACACTGAAGCTTTCTTT. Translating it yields CASSQAGAGNTEAFF.

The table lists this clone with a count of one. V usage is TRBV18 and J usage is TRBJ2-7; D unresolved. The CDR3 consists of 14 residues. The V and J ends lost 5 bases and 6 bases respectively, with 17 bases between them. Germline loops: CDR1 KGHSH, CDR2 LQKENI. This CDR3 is CASSNPIQLSEQYF. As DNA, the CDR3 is TGTGCCAGCTCAAACCCAATACAGCTGAGCGAGCAGTACTTC.

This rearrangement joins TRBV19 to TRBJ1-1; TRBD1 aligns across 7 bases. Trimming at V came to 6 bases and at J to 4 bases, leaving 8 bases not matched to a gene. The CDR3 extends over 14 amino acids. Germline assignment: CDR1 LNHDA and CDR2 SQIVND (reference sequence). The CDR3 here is CASSRQGRGTEAFF. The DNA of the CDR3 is TGTGCCAGTAGCCGACAGGGTAGGGGCACTGAAGCTTTCTTT.